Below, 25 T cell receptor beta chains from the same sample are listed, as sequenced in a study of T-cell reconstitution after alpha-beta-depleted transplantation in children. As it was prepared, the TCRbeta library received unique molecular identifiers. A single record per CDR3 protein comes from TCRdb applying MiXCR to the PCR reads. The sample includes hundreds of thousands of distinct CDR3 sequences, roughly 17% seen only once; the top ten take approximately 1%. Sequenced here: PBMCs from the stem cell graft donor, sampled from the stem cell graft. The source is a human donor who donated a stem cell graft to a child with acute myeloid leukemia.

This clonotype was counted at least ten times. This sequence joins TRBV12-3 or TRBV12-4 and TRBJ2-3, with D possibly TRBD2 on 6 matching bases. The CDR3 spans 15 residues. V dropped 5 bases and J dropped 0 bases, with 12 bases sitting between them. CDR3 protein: CASSGGTASTDTQYF. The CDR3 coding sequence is TGTGCCAGCAGTGGCGGGACGGCTAGCACAGATACGCAGTATTTT.

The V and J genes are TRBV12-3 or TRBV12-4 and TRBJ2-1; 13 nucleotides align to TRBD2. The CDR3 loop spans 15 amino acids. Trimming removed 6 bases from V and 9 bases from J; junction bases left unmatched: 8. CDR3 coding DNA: TGTGCCAGCAGACCAAGACTAGCGGGGGGACCTGAGCAGTTCTTC. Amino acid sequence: CASRPRLAGGPEQFF.

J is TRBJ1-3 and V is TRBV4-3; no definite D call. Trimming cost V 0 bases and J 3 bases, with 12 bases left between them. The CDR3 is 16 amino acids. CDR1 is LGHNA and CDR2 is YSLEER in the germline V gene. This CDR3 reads CASSQDFRSFGNTIYF. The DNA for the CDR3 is TGCGCCAGCAGCCAAGATTTTCGGAGTTTTGGAAACACCATATATTTT.

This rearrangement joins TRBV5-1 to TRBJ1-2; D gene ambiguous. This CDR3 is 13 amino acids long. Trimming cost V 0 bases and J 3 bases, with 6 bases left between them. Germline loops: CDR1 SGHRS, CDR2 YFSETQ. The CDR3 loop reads CASSLEGYYGYTF. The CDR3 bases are TGCGCCAGCAGCTTGGAAGGTTACTATGGCTACACCTTC.

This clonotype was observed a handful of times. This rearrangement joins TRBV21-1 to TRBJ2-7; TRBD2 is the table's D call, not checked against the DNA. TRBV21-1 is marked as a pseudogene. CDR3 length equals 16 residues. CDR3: CASSKGPGTSFYEQYF. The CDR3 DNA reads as TGTGCCAGCAGCAAAGGACCAGGGACTAGCTTTTACGAGCAGTACTTC.

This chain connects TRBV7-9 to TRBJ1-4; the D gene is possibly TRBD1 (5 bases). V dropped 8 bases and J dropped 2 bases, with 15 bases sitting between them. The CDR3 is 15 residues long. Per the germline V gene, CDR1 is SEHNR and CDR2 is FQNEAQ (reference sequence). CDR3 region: CASCIRDGTNEKLFF. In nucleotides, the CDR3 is TGTGCCAGCTGCATCCGGGACGGGACTAATGAAAAACTGTTTTTT. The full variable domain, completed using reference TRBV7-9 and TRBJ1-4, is DTGVSQNPRHKITKRGQNVTFRCDPISEHNRLYWYRQTLGQGPEFLTYFQNEAQLEKSRLLSDRFSAERPKGSFSTLEIQRTEQGDSAMYLCASCIRDGTNEKLFFGSGTQLSVL.

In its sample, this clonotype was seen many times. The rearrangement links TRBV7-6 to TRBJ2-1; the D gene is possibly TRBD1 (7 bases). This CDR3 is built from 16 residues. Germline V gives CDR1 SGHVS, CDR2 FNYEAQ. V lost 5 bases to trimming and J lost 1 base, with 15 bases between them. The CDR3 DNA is TGTGCCAGCAGCCCAGCAGGGGGGCGGTCCTACAATGAGCAGTTCTTC. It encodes CASSPAGGRSYNEQFF.

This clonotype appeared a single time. The CDR3 region is CASRITSGRSQYF. The DNA for the CDR3 is TGTGCCAGCAGGATTACTAGCGGGAGGAGCCAATATTTT. V and J are TRBV6-2 or TRBV6-3 and TRBJ2-3; 12 nucleotides match TRBD2. The CDR3 totals 13 residues. Germline V gives CDR1 MNHEY, CDR2 SVGEGT. V was clipped by 6 bases and J by 15 bases; unmatched bases: 10.

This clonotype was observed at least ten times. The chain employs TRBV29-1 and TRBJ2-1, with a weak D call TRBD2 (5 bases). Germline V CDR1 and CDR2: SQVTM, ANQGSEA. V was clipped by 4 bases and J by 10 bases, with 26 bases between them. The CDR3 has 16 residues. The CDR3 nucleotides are TGCAGCGTTGTGGAACGAGGGCAAAATTCTGTGGGGGAGCAGTTCTTC. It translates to CSVVERGQNSVGEQFF.

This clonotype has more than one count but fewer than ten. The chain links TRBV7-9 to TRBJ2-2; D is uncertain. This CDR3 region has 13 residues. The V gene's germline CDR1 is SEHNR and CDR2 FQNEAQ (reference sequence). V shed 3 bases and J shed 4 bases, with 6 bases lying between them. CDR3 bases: TGTGCCAGCAGCTTCCCGGCCACCGGGGAGCTGTTTTTT. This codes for CASSFPATGELFF.

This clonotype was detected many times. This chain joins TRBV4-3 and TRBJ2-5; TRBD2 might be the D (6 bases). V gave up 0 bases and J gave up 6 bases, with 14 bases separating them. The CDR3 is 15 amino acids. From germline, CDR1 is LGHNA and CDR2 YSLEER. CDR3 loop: CASSQENRGLQTQYF. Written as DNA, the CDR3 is TGCGCCAGCAGCCAAGAGAATCGGGGACTTCAGACCCAGTACTTC.

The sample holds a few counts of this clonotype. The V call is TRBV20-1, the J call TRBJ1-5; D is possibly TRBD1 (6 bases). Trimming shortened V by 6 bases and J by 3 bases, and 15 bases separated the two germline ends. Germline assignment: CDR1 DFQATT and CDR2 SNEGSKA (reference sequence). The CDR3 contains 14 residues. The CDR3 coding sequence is TGCAGTGCCGCCCTCGGGGGGGCCAATCAGCCCCAGCATTTT. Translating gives CSAALGGANQPQHF.

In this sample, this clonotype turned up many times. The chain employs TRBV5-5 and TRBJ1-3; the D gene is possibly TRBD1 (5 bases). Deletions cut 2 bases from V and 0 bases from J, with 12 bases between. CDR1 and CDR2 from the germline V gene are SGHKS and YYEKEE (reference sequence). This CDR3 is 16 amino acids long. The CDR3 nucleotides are TGTGCCAGCAGCTTCGGGGGACCGTACTCTGGAAACACCATATATTTT. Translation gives CASSFGGPYSGNTIYF.

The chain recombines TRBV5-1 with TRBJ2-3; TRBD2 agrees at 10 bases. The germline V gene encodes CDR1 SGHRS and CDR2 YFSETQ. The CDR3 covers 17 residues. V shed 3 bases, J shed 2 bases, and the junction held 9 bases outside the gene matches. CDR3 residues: CASSSFSSGGFTDTQYF. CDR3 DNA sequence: TGCGCCAGCAGCTCCTTCTCTAGCGGGGGATTCACAGATACGCAGTATTTT.

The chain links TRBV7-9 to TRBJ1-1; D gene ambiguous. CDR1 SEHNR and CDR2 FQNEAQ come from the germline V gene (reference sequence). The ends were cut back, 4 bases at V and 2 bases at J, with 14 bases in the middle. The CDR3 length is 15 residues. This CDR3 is CASSSNIEGNTEAFF. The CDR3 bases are TGTGCCAGCAGCTCGAATATTGAGGGTAACACTGAAGCTTTCTTT.

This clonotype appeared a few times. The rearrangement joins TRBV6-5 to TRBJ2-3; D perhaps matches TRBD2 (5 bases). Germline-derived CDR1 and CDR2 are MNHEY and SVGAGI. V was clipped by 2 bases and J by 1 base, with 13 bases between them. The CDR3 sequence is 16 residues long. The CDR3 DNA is TGTGCCAGCAGTTACAACCCGGGATGGGGCACAGATACGCAGTATTTT. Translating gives CASSYNPGWGTDTQYF.

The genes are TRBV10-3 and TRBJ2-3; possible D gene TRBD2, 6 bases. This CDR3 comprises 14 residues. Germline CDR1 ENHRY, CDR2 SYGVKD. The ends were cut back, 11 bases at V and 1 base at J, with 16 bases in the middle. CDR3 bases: TGTGCCTGCTCCGGGACTGCCCGCACAGATACGCAGTATTTT. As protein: CACSGTARTDTQYF.

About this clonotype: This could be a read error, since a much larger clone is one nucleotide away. The DNA of the CDR3 is TGCAGTTCCCGGGCCGGGGGCTACAATGAGCAGTTCTTC. It specifies CSSRAGGYNEQFF. The chain carries TRBV20-1 and TRBJ2-1, with D possibly being TRBD2 (6 bases). The CDR3 loop spans 13 amino acids. In germline, CDR1 is DFQATT, CDR2 SNEGSKA (reference sequence). Deletions cut 8 bases from V and 3 bases from J, with 14 bases between.

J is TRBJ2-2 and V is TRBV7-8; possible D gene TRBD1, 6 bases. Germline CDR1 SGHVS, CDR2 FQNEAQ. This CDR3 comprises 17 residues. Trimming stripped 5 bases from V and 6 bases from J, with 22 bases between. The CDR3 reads CASSRRAQDRLAGELFF. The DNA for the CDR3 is TGTGCCAGCAGCAGAAGGGCACAGGACAGACTTGCCGGGGAGCTGTTTTTT.

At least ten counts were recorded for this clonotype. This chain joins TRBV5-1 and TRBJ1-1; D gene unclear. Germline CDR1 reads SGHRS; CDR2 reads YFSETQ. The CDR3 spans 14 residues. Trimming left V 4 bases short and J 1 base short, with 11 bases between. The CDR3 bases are TGCGCCAGCAGCCGCGACGGAAGGAACACTGAAGCTTTCTTT. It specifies CASSRDGRNTEAFF.

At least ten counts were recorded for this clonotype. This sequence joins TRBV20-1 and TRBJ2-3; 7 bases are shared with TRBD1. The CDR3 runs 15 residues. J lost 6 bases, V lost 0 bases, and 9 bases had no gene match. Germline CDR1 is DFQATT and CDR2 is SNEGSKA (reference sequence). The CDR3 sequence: CSARDTRGLLDTQYF. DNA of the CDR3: TGCAGTGCTAGAGATACGAGGGGGCTATTGGATACGCAGTATTTT.

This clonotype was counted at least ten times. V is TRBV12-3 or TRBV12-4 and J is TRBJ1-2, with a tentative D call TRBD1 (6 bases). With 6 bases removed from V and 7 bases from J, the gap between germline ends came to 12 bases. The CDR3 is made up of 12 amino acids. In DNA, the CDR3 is TGTGCCAGCAGACCACAGGGTTTTGGCTACACCTTC. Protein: CASRPQGFGYTF.

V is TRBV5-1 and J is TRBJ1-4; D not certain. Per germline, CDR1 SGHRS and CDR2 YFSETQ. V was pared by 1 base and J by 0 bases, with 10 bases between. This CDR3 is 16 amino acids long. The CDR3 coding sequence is TGCGCCAGCAGCTTGAGGCAGGCAGCAACTAATGAAAAACTGTTTTTT. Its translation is CASSLRQAATNEKLFF. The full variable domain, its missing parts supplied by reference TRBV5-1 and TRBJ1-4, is KAGVTQTPRYLIKTRGQQVTLSCSPISGHRSVSWYQQTPGQGLQFLFEYFSETQRNKGNFPGRFSGRQFSNSRSEMNVSTLELGDSALYLCASSLRQAATNEKLFFGSGTQLSVL.

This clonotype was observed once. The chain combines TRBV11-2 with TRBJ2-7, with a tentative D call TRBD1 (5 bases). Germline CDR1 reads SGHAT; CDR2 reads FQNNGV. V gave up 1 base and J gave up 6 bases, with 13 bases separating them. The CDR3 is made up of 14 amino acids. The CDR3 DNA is TGTGCCAGCAGCTTAGCCCAGGGTTGGGCCGAGCAGTACGTC. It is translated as CASSLAQGWAEQYV.

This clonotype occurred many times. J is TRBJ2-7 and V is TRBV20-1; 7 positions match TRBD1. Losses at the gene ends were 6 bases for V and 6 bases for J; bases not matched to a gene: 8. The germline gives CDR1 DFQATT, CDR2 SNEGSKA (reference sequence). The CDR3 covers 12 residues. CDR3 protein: CSAAYRGSEQYV. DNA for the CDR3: TGCAGTGCCGCCTACAGGGGTTCCGAGCAGTACGTC.